This T cell receptor beta chain appears in the sequencing data of a study of molecular identifiers for immune sequencing clone quantification. TCRdb re-derived calls from the PCR reads in MiXCR, one entry per CDR3 protein. The table has over 35,000 distinct CDR3 sequences, around 18% seen once; the top ten hold roughly 7%. This clonotype was seen at least ten times. In germline, CDR1 is LGHNA, CDR2 YSLEER. The germline V and J ends were trimmed by 0 bases and 5 bases, with 13 bases remaining between them. The length of the CDR3 is 15 residues. Sequenced material: naive CD8+ T cells from blood, with Jurkat cell RNA spiked in. Subset of the sample: FACS-sorted CD8+CD4-CCR7+CD45RA+ naive T cells. The chain links TRBV4-3 to TRBJ2-5; weak D call: TRBD1 (6 bases). This clonotype was obtained from a human donor in good health. Some libraries in this study had Jurkat cell RNA spiked in. CDR3 amino acids: CASSQDDRISETQYF. The CDR3 DNA reads TGCGCCAGCAGCCAAGATGACAGGATCTCGGAGACCCAGTACTTC.